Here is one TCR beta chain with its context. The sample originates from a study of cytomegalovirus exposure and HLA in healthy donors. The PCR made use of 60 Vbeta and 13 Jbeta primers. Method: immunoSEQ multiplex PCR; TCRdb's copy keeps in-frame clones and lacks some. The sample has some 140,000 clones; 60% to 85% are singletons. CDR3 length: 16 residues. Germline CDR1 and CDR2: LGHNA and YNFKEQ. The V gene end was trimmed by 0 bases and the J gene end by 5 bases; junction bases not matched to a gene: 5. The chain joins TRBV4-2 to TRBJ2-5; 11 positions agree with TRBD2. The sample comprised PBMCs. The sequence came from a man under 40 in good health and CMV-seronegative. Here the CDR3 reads CASSQDSTSGVETQYF. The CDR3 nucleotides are TGTGCCAGCAGCCAAGATTCGACTAGCGGGGTGGAGACCCAGTACTTC.